What follows are 27 T cell receptor beta chains derived from one specimen sequenced in a study of high-grade serous ovarian cancer treatment subgroups. Tumor tissue was taken before any definitive surgery or chemotherapy was given. Profiling relied on immunoSEQ multiplex PCR, and the TCRdb table lists in-frame clones only, not all of them. The sample shows about 16,000 clones, almost 75% of them seen only once. Specimen: tumor tissue. The receptors were sampled from a human donor with high-grade serous ovarian cancer.

This clone was observed a few times. The chain joins TRBV27 to TRBJ1-2, with D perhaps TRBD1 (6 bases). The V gene lost 3 bases and the J gene lost 4 bases, with 12 bases spanning the gap. This CDR3 contains 14 residues. Germline CDR1 is MNHEY and CDR2 is SMNVEV (reference sequence). The CDR3 is CASSLGALGYGYTF. The DNA for the CDR3 is TGTGCCAGCAGTTTGGGGGCGCTGGGCTATGGCTACACCTTC.

This rearrangement joins TRBV5-1 to TRBJ2-7; possible D gene TRBD1, 6 bases. Germline V gene sequence: CDR1 SGHRS, CDR2 YFSETQ. Trimming took off 3 bases at V and 4 bases at J, with 14 bases between the two ends. The CDR3 loop spans 14 amino acids. As DNA, the CDR3 is TGCGCCAGCAGCTGGGGGCTCCCACCTTACGAGCAGTACTTC. This sequence encodes CASSWGLPPYEQYF.

The chain carries TRBV7-2 and TRBJ2-7; TRBD1 matches at 7 bases. The CDR3 loop spans 15 amino acids. J gave up 2 bases and V 5 bases, and 9 bases lay outside the gene matches. The V gene's germline CDR1 is SGHTA and CDR2 FQGNSA. The CDR3 reads CASSPQGGLAYEQYF. DNA of the CDR3: TGTGCCAGCAGCCCACAAGGGGGCCTAGCCTACGAGCAGTACTTC.

CDR3: CASTLSSEQFF. CDR3 nucleotide sequence: TGTGCCAGCACCCTTTCCAGTGAGCAGTTCTTC. The chain recombines TRBV7-9 with TRBJ2-1; no definite D call. The germline CDR1 and CDR2 sequences are SEHNR and FQNEAQ (reference sequence). The CDR3 is made up of 11 amino acids. V lost 7 bases and J lost 9, with 10 bases in between.

There are a few counts of this clone. V gene TRBV7-2 combines with J gene TRBJ1-5, with TRBD1 identical over 8 bases. J was trimmed by 7 bases and V by 5 bases; bases with no gene match: 10. CDR3 length equals 15 residues. Per the germline V gene, CDR1 is SGHTA and CDR2 is FQGNSA. The CDR3 here is CASSLRQGTEQPQHF. CDR3 coding DNA: TGTGCCAGCAGCCTAAGACAGGGGACGGAACAGCCCCAGCATTTT.

The J gene is TRBJ2-3, the V gene TRBV5-1; D ambiguous. Trimming removed 6 bases from V and 9 bases from J, with 14 bases in between. CDR1 SGHRS and CDR2 YFSETQ come from the germline V gene. This CDR3 is built from 12 residues. CDR3 nucleotides: TGCGCCAGCACAGAGAACGATAACACGCAGTATTTT. This encodes CASTENDNTQYF. The variable domain in full, with the rest retrieved from reference TRBV5-1 and TRBJ2-3, is KAGVTQTPRYLIKTRGQQVTLSCSPISGHRSVSWYQQTPGQGLQFLFEYFSETQRNKGNFPGRFSGRQFSNSRSEMNVSTLELGDSALYLCASTENDNTQYFGPGTRLTVL.

The sample holds a few counts of this clone. This chain's CDR3 is CASRSAYEQYF. The CDR3 nucleotides are TGTGCCAGTCGGAGCGCCTACGAGCAGTACTTC. V gene TRBV6-1 combines with J gene TRBJ2-7; D not resolved. Germline CDR1 is MNHNS and CDR2 is SASEGT. Trimming took 9 bases from V and 2 from J, leaving 8 bases between them. The CDR3 consists of 11 residues.

The J gene is TRBJ1-3, the V gene TRBV25-1; 9 bases map to TRBD1. CDR3 size: 18 residues. Germline CDR1 is MGHDK and CDR2 is SYGVNS. J gave up 0 bases and V 6 bases, and 12 bases lay outside the gene matches. CDR3: CASRPGTGNAFSGNTIYF. The CDR3 DNA reads TGTGCCAGCAGGCCTGGGACAGGGAACGCCTTCTCTGGAAACACCATATATTTT.

J is TRBJ2-7 and V is TRBV7-2; D call uncertain. Germline V lookup: CDR1 SGHTA, CDR2 FQGNSA. The ends were cut back, 0 bases at V and 2 bases at J, with 8 bases in the middle. The length of the CDR3 is 14 residues. The CDR3 DNA reads TGTGCCAGCAGCTTAGCCTGGTCGGCCTACGAGCAGTACTTC. It is translated as CASSLAWSAYEQYF.

This chain links TRBV15 with TRBJ1-5; D might be TRBD1 (5 bases). The ends were cut back, 5 bases at V and 5 bases at J, with 16 bases in the middle. The CDR3 loop spans 15 amino acids. Looked up from germline, CDR1 is LNHNV and CDR2 is YYDKDF (reference sequence). The CDR3 here is CATSVRAGKDQPQHF. DNA for the CDR3: TGTGCCACCAGCGTGAGAGCAGGGAAAGATCAGCCCCAGCATTTT.

This rearrangement joins TRBV11-2 to TRBJ2-3; maybe TRBD2 (5 bases). The germline V gene encodes CDR1 SGHAT and CDR2 FQNNGV. The CDR3 extends over 16 amino acids. The ends were cut back, 2 bases at V and 0 bases at J, with 12 bases in the middle. The CDR3, as DNA: TGTGCCAGCAGCTTAAGTCGCGGGTTTAGCACAGATACGCAGTATTTT. Protein product: CASSLSRGFSTDTQYF.

The CDR3 coding sequence is TGTGCCAGCAGCTTGGCGCAGATGACAGACTCTGGGGCCAACGTCCTGACTTTC. It codes for CASSLAQMTDSGANVLTF. The rearrangement uses TRBV5-5 and TRBJ2-6; weak D call: TRBD1 (5 bases). The CDR3 is 18 amino acids. The germline CDR1 and CDR2 sequences are SGHKS and YYEKEE (reference sequence). Trimming cost V 0 bases and J 0 bases, with 13 bases left between them.

The rearrangement uses TRBV19 and TRBJ2-2, with D perhaps TRBD1 (8 bases). The V end was cut by 9 bases, the J end by 5 bases, with 16 bases between. The CDR3 totals 14 residues. Germline V CDR1 and CDR2: LNHDA, SQIVND (reference sequence). Written as DNA, the CDR3 is TGTGCCAGCACCAGGGGGCGGGGGACCGGGGAGCTGTTTTTT. Amino acids: CASTRGRGTGELFF.

This chain uses TRBV6-1 with TRBJ1-3; D might be TRBD1 (5 bases). The V end was cut by 4 bases, the J end by 0 bases, with 16 bases between. CDR1 is MNHNS and CDR2 is SASEGT in the germline V gene. This CDR3 is 17 amino acids long. As DNA, the CDR3 is TGTGCCAGCAGTGGTAGGGACGGCACAAGCTCTGGAAACACCATATATTTT. Encoded protein: CASSGRDGTSSGNTIYF.

This sequence joins TRBV7-2 and TRBJ2-3, with TRBD2 matching over 8 bases. The CDR3 extends over 16 amino acids. CDR1 SGHTA and CDR2 FQGNSA come from the germline V gene. Trimming at V came to 4 bases and at J to 6 bases, leaving 12 bases not matched to a gene. The CDR3 here is CASSSKPGLATDTQYF. Written as DNA, the CDR3 is TGTGCCAGCAGCTCGAAGCCTGGACTAGCAACCGATACGCAGTATTTT.

This sequence joins TRBV5-1 and TRBJ1-6; a possible D gene is TRBD1 (5 bases). The germline gives CDR1 SGHRS, CDR2 YFSETQ. There are 14 residues in the CDR3. Trimming removed 4 bases from V and 8 bases from J, with 13 bases in between. CDR3 nucleotide sequence: TGCGCCAGCAGCCCGGGGGGGGGATATTCACCCCTCCACTTT. Translation: CASSPGGGYSPLHF.

The V and J genes are TRBV5-4 and TRBJ2-1; possible D gene TRBD1, 5 bases. V lost 4 bases to trimming and J lost 9 bases, with 8 bases between them. Germline values: CDR1 SGHNT, CDR2 YYREEE (reference sequence). The CDR3 sequence is 11 residues long. DNA for the CDR3: TGTGCCAGCAGCCGGACAAGTGAGCAGTTCTTC. Amino acid sequence: CASSRTSEQFF.

The rearrangement joins TRBV7-2 to TRBJ2-7; D uncertain. Trimming removed 3 bases at V and 3 bases at J, with 9 bases between. Germline lookup yields CDR1 SGHTA and CDR2 FQGNSA. This CDR3 contains 13 residues. The chain's CDR3 is CASSFVAFYEQYF. In DNA form, the CDR3 reads TGTGCCAGCAGCTTTGTAGCATTCTACGAGCAGTACTTC.

The genes are TRBV5-1 and TRBJ1-2, with TRBD1 matching over 9 bases. From germline, CDR1 is SGHRS and CDR2 YFSETQ. The junction had 8 bases not matched to a gene; V was cut back by 4 bases and J by 1 base. The CDR3 is made up of 16 amino acids. The CDR3 DNA sequence: TGCGCCAGCAGCGGCCTAGGACAGGGGAGTAACTATGGCTACACCTTC. It codes for CASSGLGQGSNYGYTF.

V usage is TRBV7-3 and J usage is TRBJ1-5; no clear D gene. The V and J ends lost 7 bases and 7 bases respectively, with 20 bases between them. Germline lookup yields CDR1 SGHTA and CDR2 FQGTGA. The CDR3 is 15 amino acids. The chain's CDR3 is CASTESGGVGQPQHF. CDR3 sequence (DNA): TGTGCCAGCACCGAATCCGGCGGGGTAGGACAGCCCCAGCATTTT.

This clone occurred a few times. The V gene is TRBV30, the J gene TRBJ1-6, with D maybe TRBD1 (5 bases). The CDR3 contains 14 residues. V was pared by 3 bases and J by 7 bases, with 13 bases between. Germline V CDR1 and CDR2: GTSNPN, SVGIG (reference sequence). CDR3 bases: TGTGCCTGGAGGGCAGGGAGCGGGAATTCACCCCTCCACTTT. It is translated as CAWRAGSGNSPLHF.

This chain connects TRBV6-4 to TRBJ2-3, with 10 positions matching TRBD2. The V gene end was trimmed by 4 bases and the J gene end by 6 bases; junction bases not matched to a gene: 4. The CDR3 runs to 14 residues. Germline V CDR1 and CDR2: MRHNA, SNTAGT. CDR3 coding DNA: TGTGCCAGCAGTGTACTAGCGGGGACGGATACGCAGTATTTT. It specifies CASSVLAGTDTQYF.

The chain has TRBV4-2 and TRBJ2-3; no definite D call. Germline CDR1 reads LGHNA; CDR2 reads YNFKEQ. The CDR3 spans 15 residues. Trimming cost V 0 bases and J 0 bases, with 7 bases left between them. The CDR3 loop is CASSQDSASTDTQYF. The CDR3 region has the DNA TGTGCCAGCAGCCAAGATTCTGCTAGCACAGATACGCAGTATTTT.

The chain uses TRBV18 and TRBJ1-1; TRBD1 might be the D (5 bases). Trimming cost V 6 bases and J 5 bases, with 16 bases left between them. The length of the CDR3 is 14 residues. From germline, CDR1 is KGHSH and CDR2 LQKENI. The CDR3 DNA is TGTGCCAGCTCTGCCGGGGCATTCGGGACTGAAGCTTTCTTT. As protein: CASSAGAFGTEAFF.

The genes are TRBV7-8 and TRBJ2-7, with 10 bases fitting TRBD1. The ends lost 5 bases at V and 6 bases at J; junction bases unmatched: 7. The CDR3 has 14 amino acids. CDR1 and CDR2 (germline): SGHVS, FQNEAQ. The CDR3 coding sequence is TGTGCCAGCAGCGCAAGGGACAGGGGCTCCGAGCAGTACTTC. Its translation is CASSARDRGSEQYF.

This chain links TRBV7-2 with TRBJ2-6; 7 nucleotides agree with TRBD2. The germline CDR1 and CDR2 sequences are SGHTA and FQGNSA. The V and J ends lost 2 bases and 0 bases, in that order; junction bases with no gene match: 4. This CDR3 contains 17 residues. The CDR3 spells CASSLSGGDSGANVLTF. The CDR3, as DNA: TGTGCCAGCAGCTTATCGGGGGGAGACTCTGGGGCCAACGTCCTGACTTTC.

The CDR3 loop reads CASSQARQGRNEQFF. The CDR3 bases are TGTGCCAGCAGCCAAGCCCGACAGGGTAGGAATGAGCAGTTCTTC. The chain employs TRBV6-6 and TRBJ2-1; 7 bases match TRBD1. Germline assignment: CDR1 MNHNY and CDR2 SVGAGI (reference sequence). The CDR3 spans 15 residues. The V gene end was trimmed by 6 bases and the J gene end by 7 bases; junction bases not matched to a gene: 12.